This TCR beta chain came from a study of blood T cell repertoires in COVID-19. Study-wide context: Italy, Spain and the United States were the sources of the convalescent and acute COVID-19 samples.

Germline-derived CDR1 and CDR2 are LNHDA and SQIVND (reference sequence). This CDR3 is built from 15 residues. J was trimmed by 4 bases and V by 5 bases; bases with no gene match: 6. Under the authors' procedure: Amplification of reference gene primers was used by the study to estimate nucleated cell counts. Clones were sequenced by immunoSEQ multiplex PCR, and TCRdb holds only the in-frame ones, with some missing. V and J calls and clone size come straight from that table; D and trimming were deduced from the DNA. The sample includes about 150,000 clones, over 70% of them seen just once. The chain links TRBV19 to TRBJ1-5; the match to TRBD1 covers 9 bases. The clonotype originates from a human donor in a cohort sampled during active COVID-19. The material sequenced was peripheral blood. CDR3 nucleotides: TGTGCCAGTAGTTTTTTTGGGACAGGGAATCAGCCCCAGCATTTT. Translating gives CASSFFGTGNQPQHF.